Presented here are 32 T cell receptor beta chains from one specimen sequenced in a study of metastatic and nonmetastatic thyroid tumors. No patient had received any treatment before thyroid surgery. TCRdb reassembled clones from the PCR reads with MiXCR. The data hold about 70,000 clones, with more than 15% observed a single time. The sequenced sample consisted of blood. All receptors come from a female donor with papillary thyroid cancer or a benign thyroid nodule (not recorded which). Some clones in this sample may be carry-over from other donors' samples.

There are many counts of this clone. V is TRBV13 and J is TRBJ2-7; TRBD2 is a possible D gene (5 bases). Germline loops: CDR1 PRHDT, CDR2 FYEKMQ (reference sequence). The V end was cut by 5 bases, the J end by 1 base, with 9 bases between. The CDR3 runs to 13 residues. The CDR3: CASSVSGSYEQYF. DNA for the CDR3: TGTGCCAGCAGCGTCAGCGGATCCTACGAGCAGTACTTC.

This clone has at least ten counts. The V gene is TRBV5-4, the J gene TRBJ2-2; TRBD2 matches at 15 bases. V shed 4 bases and J 4 bases; nucleotides not matched to a gene: 2. The CDR3 runs to 16 residues. Per germline, CDR1 SGHNT and CDR2 YYREEE (reference sequence). CDR3 DNA: TGTGCCAGCAGCATGGGACTAGCGGGAGGCACCGGGGAGCTGTTTTTT. This translates into CASSMGLAGGTGELFF.

This clone was seen more than once but under ten times. This could be a read error, since a much larger clone is one nucleotide away. This chain links TRBV20-1 with TRBJ1-2; D gene ambiguous. The CDR3 extends over 13 amino acids. Germline V gives CDR1 DFQATT, CDR2 SNEGSKA (reference sequence). V shed 5 bases and J shed 9 bases, with 19 bases lying between them. CDR3 in amino acids: CSASPPGGYCYTF. In nucleotides, the CDR3 is TGCAGTGCTTCCCCACCGGGCGGGTATTGCTACACCTTC.

This clone has ten or more counts. V gene TRBV27 combines with J gene TRBJ2-3, with 7 bases aligning to TRBD2. Germline CDR1 and CDR2: MNHEY and SMNVEV (reference sequence). This CDR3 has 17 residues. Trimming removed 6 bases from V and 2 bases from J; junction bases left unmatched: 14. In DNA form, the CDR3 reads TGTGCCAGCAGCCCAGGGAGGGAGGACTTACACACAGATACGCAGTATTTT. This gives the protein CASSPGREDLHTDTQYF.

This clone has ten or more counts. The chain couples TRBV6-5 to TRBJ2-7, with 8 bases lining up with TRBD2. Trimming took 0 bases from V and 4 from J; bases not matched to a gene: 11. CDR3 size: 17 residues. Germline assignment: CDR1 MNHEY and CDR2 SVGAGI. Written as DNA, the CDR3 is TGTGCCAGCAGTTACTCGACCAGCGGGAGTGGTATGTACGAGCAGTACTTC. Translation gives CASSYSTSGSGMYEQYF.

Ten or more counts support this clone. The CDR3 loop is CASSLDWDSPLHF. The CDR3 coding sequence is TGTGCCAGCAGCTTAGATTGGGATTCACCCCTCCACTTT. V gene TRBV7-9 combines with J gene TRBJ1-6; D not certain. This CDR3 region has 13 residues. V was pared by 1 base and J by 8 bases, with 6 bases between. Germline V lookup: CDR1 SEHNR, CDR2 FQNEAQ (reference sequence).

This chain's CDR3 is CASSQDRGNTEAFF. DNA of the CDR3: TGTGCCAGCAGCCAAGACAGGGGGAACACTGAAGCTTTCTTT. V and J are TRBV14 and TRBJ1-1, with a tentative D call TRBD1 (6 bases). Germline lookup yields CDR1 SGHDN and CDR2 FVKESK. The CDR3 is 14 residues long. V was cut by 0 bases and J by 1 base, with 6 bases left in between.

This clone was detected ten times or more. The V call is TRBV28, the J call TRBJ2-7, with a tentative D call TRBD1 (5 bases). Trimming took 4 bases from V and 5 from J, leaving 12 bases between them. The CDR3 has 13 amino acids. Germline CDR1 is MDHEN and CDR2 is SYDVKM. CDR3 nucleotide sequence: TGTGCCAGCAGTTCCCTAGACAGCGACGAGCAGTACTTC. Its protein product is CASSSLDSDEQYF.

This clone appeared many times. V is TRBV4-1 and J is TRBJ2-7; D might be TRBD2 (5 bases). CDR1 and CDR2 (germline): MGHRA, YSYEKL. This CDR3 region has 14 residues. Trimming left V 4 bases short and J 6 bases short, with 16 bases between. As DNA, the CDR3 is TGCGCCAGCAGCCTGGGTCTGGAGGCCCCCGAGCAGTACTTC. Translation: CASSLGLEAPEQYF.

This clone was counted many times. This chain links TRBV29-1 with TRBJ2-5, with D perhaps given as TRBD1 or TRBD2 (6 bases each). Per germline, CDR1 SQVTM and CDR2 ANQGSEA. Trimming took 3 bases from V and 5 from J, leaving 13 bases between them. This CDR3 contains 13 residues. The CDR3 sequence is CSVDRGLWETQYF. CDR3 coding DNA: TGCAGCGTTGATCGGGGGCTCTGGGAGACCCAGTACTTC.

This clone was counted at least ten times. The chain is built from TRBV27 and TRBJ2-7; unclear D gene. This CDR3 contains 16 residues. The V gene lost 0 bases and the J gene lost 0 bases, with 12 bases spanning the gap. Germline assignment: CDR1 MNHEY and CDR2 SMNVEV (reference sequence). The CDR3 loop reads CASSLSRAVLSYEQYF. The CDR3, as DNA: TGTGCCAGCAGTTTATCCCGGGCAGTACTCTCCTACGAGCAGTACTTC.

The chain has TRBV6-2 or TRBV6-3 and TRBJ2-2; the D call may be TRBD1 or TRBD2 (5 bases each). Germline CDR1 reads MNHEY; CDR2 reads SVGEGT. Between the trimmed V and J ends, which lost 8 bases and 4 bases, there was a span of 14 bases. This CDR3 is 14 amino acids long. CDR3 amino acids: CASSKGRATGELFF. The CDR3 DNA is TGTGCCAGCTCCAAGGGACGGGCCACCGGGGAGCTGTTTTTT.

This clone has ten or more counts. This sequence joins TRBV6-1 and TRBJ2-1; D not resolved. From germline, CDR1 is MNHNS and CDR2 SASEGT. Deletions cut 6 bases from V and 6 bases from J, with 12 bases between. The CDR3 spans 13 residues. The CDR3 is CASRLGKFNEQFF. In nucleotides, the CDR3 is TGTGCCAGCAGGTTGGGGAAATTCAATGAGCAGTTCTTC.

This clone appeared many times. This chain joins TRBV6-1 and TRBJ1-2; unclear D gene. There are 16 residues in the CDR3. In germline, CDR1 is MNHNS, CDR2 SASEGT. V gave up 6 bases and J gave up 2 bases, with 19 bases separating them. The CDR3: CASRRAPGNLNYGYTF. CDR3 bases: TGTGCCAGCAGGCGGGCGCCGGGGAACCTAAACTATGGCTACACCTTC.

As for this clone: A much larger clonotype is one base distant, so this may be a read error. The chain employs TRBV9 and TRBJ2-3, with D maybe TRBD2 (5 bases). Per the germline V gene, CDR1 is SGDLS and CDR2 is YYNGEE. V lost 2 bases and J lost 8, with 12 bases in between. CDR3 length: 13 amino acids. For the CDR3, the DNA is TGTGCCAGCAGCGTCATACTAGAGGGTACGCAGTATTTT. Its protein is CASSVILEGTQYF.

Ten or more counts support this clone. At one end, the junction sequence differs from germline, possibly due to a read error. The sample carries other DNA sequences with the same CDR3. The gene calls are TRBV30 and TRBJ2-2; D is undetermined. The CDR3 is made up of 13 amino acids. The germline gives CDR1 GTSNPN, CDR2 SVGIG (reference sequence). The DNA for the CDR3 is TGTGCCTGGAGTAGTCTGTACACCGGAGAGCTGTTTTTT. As protein: CAWSSLYTGELFF.

This clone has at least ten counts. V and J are TRBV7-8 and TRBJ1-1; D is uncertain. The CDR3 has 13 amino acids. Trimming shortened V by 5 bases and J by 3 bases, and 10 bases separated the two germline ends. Germline values: CDR1 SGHVS, CDR2 FQNEAQ. In DNA form, the CDR3 reads TGTGCCAGCAGCCAAACCTGGGACACTGAAGCTTTCTTT. It translates to CASSQTWDTEAFF.

Many counts were recorded for this clone. The chain carries TRBV20-1 and TRBJ1-2; D remains unclear. The V gene lost 0 bases and the J gene lost 0 bases, with 20 bases spanning the gap. The CDR3 has 18 residues. In germline, CDR1 is DFQATT, CDR2 SNEGSKA (reference sequence). CDR3 region: CSARDLPLAGAPNYGYTF. The CDR3 DNA reads as TGCAGTGCTAGAGATCTTCCTTTGGCAGGCGCCCCTAACTATGGCTACACCTTC.

There are many counts of this clone. The rearrangement links TRBV15 to TRBJ1-1; D not resolved. Germline CDR1 is LNHNV and CDR2 is YYDKDF (reference sequence). Trimming cost V 1 base and J 0 bases, with 9 bases left between them. This CDR3 is 15 amino acids long. The CDR3 nucleotides are TGTGCCACCAGCAGAGCCGGAGGTGTGAACACTGAAGCTTTCTTT. Its protein is CATSRAGGVNTEAFF.

This clone was seen ten or more times. The chain uses TRBV11-3 and TRBJ1-6; 10 nucleotides line up with TRBD1. V lost 4 bases, J lost 8 bases, and 8 bases stayed unmatched. CDR1 is SGHNT, CDR2 YENEEA, per germline. This CDR3 spans 16 amino acids. For the CDR3, the DNA is TGTGCCAGCAGCTATTATATCGGGACAGGGGATTCACCCCTCCACTTT. Its protein product is CASSYYIGTGDSPLHF. Full variable domain (outside the CDR3, taken from reference TRBV11-3 and TRBJ1-6): EAGVVQSPRYKIIEKKQPVAFWCNPISGHNTLYWYLQNLGQGPELLIRYENEEAVDDSQLPKDRFSAERLKGVDSTLKIQPAELGDSAVYLCASSYYIGTGDSPLHFGNGTRLTVT.

This clone was picked up many times. The J gene is TRBJ2-1, the V gene TRBV11-2, with a possible D match to TRBD1 (6 bases). From germline, CDR1 is SGHAT and CDR2 FQNNGV. This CDR3 is 16 amino acids long. V was pared by 6 bases and J by 0 bases, with 15 bases between. The CDR3 protein is CASSPGQFSSYNEQFF. As DNA, the CDR3 is TGTGCCAGCAGTCCCGGACAGTTCAGCTCCTACAATGAGCAGTTCTTC.

This clone was seen ten or more times. The chain carries TRBV12-3 or TRBV12-4 and TRBJ2-1, with D perhaps TRBD1 or TRBD2 (5 bases each). The CDR3 has 15 residues. V lost 2 bases to trimming and J lost 8 bases, with 16 bases between them. The CDR3 here is CASSLTPAGRHEQFF. CDR3 sequence (DNA): TGTGCCAGCAGTTTAACTCCCGCAGGGAGACATGAGCAGTTCTTC.

This clone was found many times. The chain couples TRBV5-1 to TRBJ1-1; no reliable D call. This CDR3 spans 15 amino acids. CDR1 and CDR2 (germline): SGHRS, YFSETQ. Between the trimmed V and J ends, which lost 0 bases and 0 bases, there was a span of 9 bases. The CDR3 reads CASSLAASLNTEAFF. Written as DNA, the CDR3 is TGCGCCAGCAGCTTGGCCGCGAGTTTGAACACTGAAGCTTTCTTT.

At least ten counts were recorded for this clone. V usage is TRBV12-3 or TRBV12-4 and J usage is TRBJ2-1, with D perhaps matching TRBD2 (5 bases). Between the trimmed V and J ends, which lost 5 bases and 7 bases, there was a span of 12 bases. This CDR3 is built from 13 residues. CDR3 coding DNA: TGTGCCAGCAGTCCGAGGACTGGAAATGAGCAGTTCTTC. Translation gives CASSPRTGNEQFF.

This clone has at least ten counts. The J gene is TRBJ1-3, the V gene TRBV4-1, with TRBD1 matching over 8 bases. Germline V gives CDR1 MGHRA, CDR2 YSYEKL. CDR3 length equals 16 residues. V shed 3 bases, J shed 4 bases, and the junction held 8 bases outside the gene matches. The CDR3 region is CASSHVRGRKGNTIYF. Here the CDR3 DNA reads TGCGCCAGCAGCCATGTCAGGGGGCGTAAAGGAAACACCATATATTTT.

This clone was found many times. One base away lies a much larger clone, so this may be a sequencing read error. The CDR3 end shows no conserved phenylalanine or tryptophan, and so a read error is likely. The V gene is TRBV3-1, the J gene TRBJ1-6; no definite D call. V lost 5 bases, J lost 5 bases, and 1 base lay in between. CDR3 length: 11 residues. Germline lookup yields CDR1 LGHDT and CDR2 YNNKEL (reference sequence). In DNA form, the CDR3 reads TGTGCCAGCAGCAATAATTCACCCCTCCACCTT. This gives the protein CASSNNSPLHL.

Many counts were recorded for this clone. This chain uses TRBV3-1 with TRBJ2-3, with 7 bases that match TRBD2. The germline V gene encodes CDR1 LGHDT and CDR2 YNNKEL (reference sequence). Trimming took 3 bases from V and 4 from J; bases not matched to a gene: 7. The CDR3 consists of 15 residues. In DNA form, the CDR3 reads TGTGCCAGCAGCCATAGCGGGTTGGGGCCAGATACGCAGTATTTT. This translates into CASSHSGLGPDTQYF.

The chain combines TRBV5-1 with TRBJ1-5; D gene unclear. This CDR3 has 14 residues. V was shortened by 5 bases and J by 3 bases, with 12 bases between the two germline ends. The germline V gene encodes CDR1 SGHRS and CDR2 YFSETQ. This CDR3 is CASRPGQYNQPQHF. CDR3 DNA: TGCGCCAGCAGACCGGGTCAGTACAATCAGCCCCAGCATTTT.

This chain joins TRBV9 and TRBJ2-1; D might be TRBD1 or TRBD2, each matching 5 bases. V lost 0 bases and J 9 bases, leaving 13 bases between the germline ends. CDR1 and CDR2 from the germline V gene are SGDLS and YYNGEE. The CDR3 loop spans 14 amino acids. The CDR3 reads CASSVVGTTSEQFF. CDR3 in DNA: TGTGCCAGCAGCGTAGTAGGGACCACCAGTGAGCAGTTCTTC.

This clone was seen at least ten times. The chain couples TRBV5-1 to TRBJ1-3; no firm D call. This CDR3 is built from 15 residues. Germline V gene sequence: CDR1 SGHRS, CDR2 YFSETQ. V dropped 0 bases and J dropped 2 bases, with 9 bases sitting between them. In DNA, the CDR3 is TGCGCCAGCAGCTTGGTGGCGGACCCTGGAAACACCATATATTTT. The encoded protein is CASSLVADPGNTIYF.

At least ten counts were recorded for this clone. The chain recombines TRBV6-1 with TRBJ1-3; 8 nucleotides line up with TRBD1. With 5 bases clipped from V and 1 base from J, the junction kept 7 bases outside the gene matches. Germline loops: CDR1 MNHNS, CDR2 SASEGT. The CDR3 runs 16 residues. The CDR3 coding sequence is TGTGCCAGCAGTCAAGGGACAGGAACTTCTGGAAACACCATATATTTT. Encoded protein: CASSQGTGTSGNTIYF.

This clone appeared many times. The V gene is TRBV2, the J gene TRBJ2-5, with TRBD1 matching over 8 bases. V dropped 8 bases and J dropped 2; count of bases not matched to a gene: 7. Germline assignment: CDR1 SNHLY and CDR2 FYNNEI. This CDR3 has 14 residues. This chain's CDR3 is CASLDRGLQETQYF. CDR3 in DNA: TGTGCCAGCCTAGACAGGGGCCTACAAGAGACCCAGTACTTC.